The 8 T cell receptor beta chains given below trace back to one sample, sequenced in a study of somatic mutations in cytotoxic T cells in rheumatoid arthritis. Data came from immunoSEQ multiplex PCR; TCRdb stores just in-frame clones and leaves some out. The table includes approximately 10,000 clones, around 80% detected once. The sample taken for sequencing was CD8+ T cells sorted from blood. Receptor source: a woman aged 50 to 60 in good health.

The CDR3: CASSPFGSGEYEQYF. CDR3 coding DNA: TGTGCCAGCAGCCCCTTCGGTAGCGGGGAGTACGAGCAGTACTTC. The chain joins TRBV7-9 to TRBJ2-7, with 8 bases fitting TRBD2. The V segment lost 5 bases and the J segment 4 bases; nucleotides outside the gene matches: 10. CDR1 and CDR2 (germline): SEHNR, FQNEAQ (reference sequence). The CDR3 covers 15 residues.

This clone was recorded only once. The chain links TRBV25-1 to TRBJ2-5; D is unclear. V was clipped by 2 bases and J by 1 base, with 5 bases between them. Germline-derived CDR1 and CDR2 are MGHDK and SYGVNS. CDR3 size: 13 residues. The chain's CDR3 is CASSEDIQETQYF. CDR3 DNA: TGTGCCAGCAGTGAAGACATCCAAGAGACCCAGTACTTC.

V and J are TRBV29-1 and TRBJ2-3; the D is unclear. This CDR3 spans 14 amino acids. Germline values: CDR1 SQVTM, CDR2 ANQGSEA. V lost 2 bases and J 0 bases, leaving 9 bases between the germline ends. DNA for the CDR3: TGCAGCGTTGAACTTGCGCAAAGCACAGATACGCAGTATTTT. Protein product: CSVELAQSTDTQYF.

The chain links TRBV6-7 to TRBJ2-7, with D possibly matching TRBD1 (7 bases). TRBV6-7 is given ORF status, its function remaining uncertain. V was pared by 6 bases and J by 0 bases, with 18 bases between. The CDR3 is 16 residues long. The CDR3 is CASRPLRGQSSYEQYF. For the CDR3, the DNA is TGTGCCAGCAGACCCCTGCGGGGACAGAGCTCCTACGAGCAGTACTTC.

This sequence joins TRBV29-1 and TRBJ2-1; 9 positions agree with TRBD1. Trimming at V came to 7 bases and at J to 2 bases, leaving 3 bases not matched to a gene. Per germline, CDR1 SQVTM and CDR2 ANQGSEA. CDR3 length: 13 amino acids. The CDR3 bases are TGCAGCGGGGGGGACAGGGCCTACAATGAGCAGTTCTTC. Amino acids: CSGGDRAYNEQFF.

This clone showed up just once. The chain combines TRBV27 with TRBJ2-1, with D unclear. The CDR3 covers 11 residues. V was trimmed by 7 bases and J by 7 bases, leaving 8 bases between them. Germline V gene lookup returns CDR1 MNHEY and CDR2 SMNVEV (reference sequence). CDR3 in amino acids: CASTNRNEQFF. CDR3 DNA sequence: TGTGCCAGCACCAACCGGAATGAGCAGTTCTTC.

The chain has TRBV4-3 and TRBJ2-7, with no clear D. The CDR3 has 14 amino acids. In germline, CDR1 is LGHNA, CDR2 YSLEER. V shed 0 bases and J shed 7 bases, with 13 bases lying between them. The CDR3 bases are TGCGCCAGCAGCCAAGATTTGACTCCGTGGGAGCAGTACTTC. Residues: CASSQDLTPWEQYF.

This rearrangement joins TRBV2 to TRBJ2-1; 7 bases map to TRBD1. This CDR3 has 17 residues. Germline V gene data show CDR1 as SNHLY and CDR2 as FYNNEI. Trimming removed 3 bases from V and 0 bases from J; junction bases left unmatched: 8. The chain's CDR3 is CASSDFGQASSYNEQFF. The CDR3, as DNA: TGTGCCAGCAGTGATTTCGGACAGGCGAGCTCCTACAATGAGCAGTTCTTC. Complete variable domain (other parts from reference TRBV2 and TRBJ2-1): EPEVTQTPSHQVTQMGQEVILRCVPISNHLYFYWYRQILGQKVEFLVSFYNNEISEKSEIFDDQFSVERPDGSNFTLKIRSTKLEDSAMYFCASSDFGQASSYNEQFFGPGTRLTVL.